This T cell receptor (beta chain) was found in a study of T cells in Graves' hyperthyroidism and ophthalmopathy. At the level of the study: Initial diagnosis, before any treatment, was when peripheral blood was collected. Study-level findings and limits: Most thyroid clonotypes with frequency above 0.001 were detected in blood.

The germline CDR1 and CDR2 sequences are LGHNT and FRNRAP. The J segment lost 4 bases and the V segment lost 3 bases, leaving 13 bases of the junction unmatched. This CDR3 comprises 17 residues. Researchers amplified the TCR beta CDR3 regions from RNA transcripts. First-round RT-PCR with HTBI primers amplified the TCR CDR3 region. TCRdb passed the multiplex PCR reads through MiXCR, listing each CDR3 protein once. Of hundreds of thousands of distinct CDR3 sequences in the sample, more than 12% were seen once. Newly diagnosed hyperthyroidism, duration under 2 months, in patients aged 18 to 65. This clonotype was detected many times. Its specificity is unknown.

The V and J genes are TRBV12-5 and TRBJ2-5, with 8 bases lining up with TRBD1. The sequencing input was blood. The sequence derives from a woman in her 30s with Graves' hyperthyroidism. CDR3 in DNA: TGTGCTAGTGGTTTCAACGGTCGTTCAGGGGGCCCAGAGACCCAGTACTTC. This translates into CASGFNGRSGGPETQYF.